The clone carrying this T cell receptor beta chain was detected many times. Its specificity is not known. TCRdb fed the reads into MiXCR, producing one record per CDR3 protein. The sample lists hundreds of thousands of distinct CDR3 sequences, 30% to 35% occurring once. V dropped 5 bases and J dropped 5; count of bases not matched to a gene: 6. The CDR3 length is 14 residues. These data belong to a study of T cell repertoires in cytomegalovirus infection. Looking at the study overall: HLA-B-restricted CMV epitopes that are well studied, plus recently identified HLA-C-restricted ones, were used by the study. CMV infection and matching HLA type were both indicated by public TCR beta signatures.

Study findings and constraints: The study identified carriers of CMV plus the relevant HLA from cumulative public TCR beta family frequency. The ex vivo response was dominated by HLA-C-restricted CMV-specific TCR beta clonotypes.

The receptor's source is a human donor in good health (CMV status not recorded). Some clones in this sample may be carry-over from other donors' samples. Sequenced here: cultured CD8+ T cells from PBMCs, sampled from culture after CMV antigen stimulation. The V gene is TRBV12-3 or TRBV12-4, the J gene TRBJ1-5; 7 positions match TRBD1. The chain's CDR3 is CASSRGQIHQPQHF. CDR3 coding DNA: TGTGCCAGCAGTAGGGGACAGATCCATCAGCCCCAGCATTTT.